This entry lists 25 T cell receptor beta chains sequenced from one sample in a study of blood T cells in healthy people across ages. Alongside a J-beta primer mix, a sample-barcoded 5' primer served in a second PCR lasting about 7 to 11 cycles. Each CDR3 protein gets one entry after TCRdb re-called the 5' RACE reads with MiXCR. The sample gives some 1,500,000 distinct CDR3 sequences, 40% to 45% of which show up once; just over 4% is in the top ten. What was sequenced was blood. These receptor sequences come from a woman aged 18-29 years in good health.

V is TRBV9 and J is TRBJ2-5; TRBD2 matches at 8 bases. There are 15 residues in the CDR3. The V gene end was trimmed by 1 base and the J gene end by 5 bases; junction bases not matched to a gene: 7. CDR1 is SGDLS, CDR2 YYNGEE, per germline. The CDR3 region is CASSVYGGEDETQYF. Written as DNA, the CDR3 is TGTGCCAGCAGCGTATACGGGGGGGAAGATGAGACCCAGTACTTC.

The CDR3 is CATSPRQQGSNQPQHF. DNA for the CDR3: TGTGCCACCAGCCCACGCCAGCAAGGCAGCAATCAGCCCCAGCATTTT. The chain joins TRBV15 to TRBJ1-5; D is undetermined. Germline V lookup: CDR1 LNHNV, CDR2 YYDKDF (reference sequence). V lost 5 bases to trimming and J lost 1 base, with 15 bases between them. This CDR3 contains 16 residues.

The CDR3 spells CATSGDMNTEAFF. CDR3 coding DNA: TGTGCCACCAGCGGGGACATGAACACTGAAGCTTTCTTT. The chain combines TRBV15 with TRBJ1-1; D is perhaps TRBD1 (6 bases). The germline V gene has CDR1 LNHNV and CDR2 YYDKDF (reference sequence). CDR3 length: 13 residues. The V end lost 5 bases, the J end lost 0 bases, and 7 bases lay between the germline ends.

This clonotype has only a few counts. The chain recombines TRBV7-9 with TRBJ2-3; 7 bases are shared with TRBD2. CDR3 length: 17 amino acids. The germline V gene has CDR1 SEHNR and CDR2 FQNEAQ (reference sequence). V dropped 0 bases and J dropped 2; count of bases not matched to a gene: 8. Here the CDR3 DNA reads TGTGCCAGCAGCTTAGCCGGGCGGGGGTTACTCACAGATACGCAGTATTTT. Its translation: CASSLAGRGLLTDTQYF.

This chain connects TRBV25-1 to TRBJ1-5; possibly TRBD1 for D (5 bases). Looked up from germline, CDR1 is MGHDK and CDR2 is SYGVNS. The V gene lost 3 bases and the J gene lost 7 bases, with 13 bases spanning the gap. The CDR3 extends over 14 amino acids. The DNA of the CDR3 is TGTGCCAGCAGTGATGGCGGGGCCCAACAGCCCCAGCATTTT. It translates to CASSDGGAQQPQHF.

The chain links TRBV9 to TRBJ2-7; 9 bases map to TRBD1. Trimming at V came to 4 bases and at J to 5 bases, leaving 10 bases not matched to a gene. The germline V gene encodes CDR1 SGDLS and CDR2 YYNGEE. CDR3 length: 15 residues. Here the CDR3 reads CASSPTVGQGHEQYF. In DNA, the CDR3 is TGTGCCAGCAGCCCGACCGTTGGACAGGGGCACGAGCAGTACTTC.

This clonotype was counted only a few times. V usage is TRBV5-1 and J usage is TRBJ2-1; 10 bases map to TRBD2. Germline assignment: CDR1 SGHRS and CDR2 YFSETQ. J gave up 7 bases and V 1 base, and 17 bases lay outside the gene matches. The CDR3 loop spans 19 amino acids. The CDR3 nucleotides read TGCGCCAGCAGCTTGAGAGGGACTAGCCTAGCGGGAGCGGTGAATGAGCAGTTCTTC. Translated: CASSLRGTSLAGAVNEQFF.

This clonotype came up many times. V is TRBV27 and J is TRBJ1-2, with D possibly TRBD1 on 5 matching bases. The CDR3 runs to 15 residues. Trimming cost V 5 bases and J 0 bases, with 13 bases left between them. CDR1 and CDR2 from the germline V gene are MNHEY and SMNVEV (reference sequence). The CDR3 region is CASSAPGRSNYGYTF. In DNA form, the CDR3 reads TGTGCCAGCAGTGCCCCGGGACGGTCTAACTATGGCTACACCTTC.

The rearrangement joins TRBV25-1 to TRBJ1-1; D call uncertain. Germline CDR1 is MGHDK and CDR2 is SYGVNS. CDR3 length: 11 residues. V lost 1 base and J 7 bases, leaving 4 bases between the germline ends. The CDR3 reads CASSEFGEAFF. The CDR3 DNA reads TGTGCCAGCAGTGAATTTGGTGAAGCTTTCTTT. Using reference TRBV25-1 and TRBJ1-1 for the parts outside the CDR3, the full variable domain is EADIYQTPRYLVIGTGKKITLECSQTMGHDKMYWYQQDPGMELHLIHYSYGVNSTEKGDLSSESTVSRIRTEHFPLTLESARPSHTSQYLCASSEFGEAFFGQGTRLTVV.

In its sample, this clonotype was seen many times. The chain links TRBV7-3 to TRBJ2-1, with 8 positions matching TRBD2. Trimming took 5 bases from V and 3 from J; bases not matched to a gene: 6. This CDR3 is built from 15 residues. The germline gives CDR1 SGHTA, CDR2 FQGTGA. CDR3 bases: TGTGCCAGCAGCAAACTAGCGGCGAGCTACAATGAGCAGTTCTTC. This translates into CASSKLAASYNEQFF. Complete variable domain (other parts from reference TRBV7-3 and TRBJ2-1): GAGVSQTPSNKVTEKGKYVELRCDPISGHTALYWYRQSLGQGPEFLIYFQGTGAADDSGLPNDRFFAVRPEGSVSTLKIQRTERGDSAVYLCASSKLAASYNEQFFGPGTRLTVL.

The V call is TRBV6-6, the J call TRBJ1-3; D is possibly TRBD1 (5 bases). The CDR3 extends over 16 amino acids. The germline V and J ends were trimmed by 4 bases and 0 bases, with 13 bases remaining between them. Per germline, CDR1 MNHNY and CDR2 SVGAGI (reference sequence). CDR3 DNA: TGTGCCAGCAGTTCGACCCGTGGGGGCTCTGGAAACACCATATATTTT. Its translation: CASSSTRGGSGNTIYF.

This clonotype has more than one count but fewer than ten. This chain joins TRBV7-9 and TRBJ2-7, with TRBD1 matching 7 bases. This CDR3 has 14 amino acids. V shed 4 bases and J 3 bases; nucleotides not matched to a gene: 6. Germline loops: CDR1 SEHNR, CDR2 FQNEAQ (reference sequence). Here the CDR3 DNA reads TGTGCCAGCAGCTCGGGGACAGACCTCTACGAGCAGTACTTC. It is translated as CASSSGTDLYEQYF.

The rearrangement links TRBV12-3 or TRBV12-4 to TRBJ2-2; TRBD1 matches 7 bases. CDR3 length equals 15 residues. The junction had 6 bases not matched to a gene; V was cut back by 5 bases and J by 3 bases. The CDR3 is CASSPGTVHTGELFF. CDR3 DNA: TGTGCCAGCAGTCCTGGGACAGTCCACACCGGGGAGCTGTTTTTT.

The CDR3 spells CASSLALVIADDYNEQYF. The CDR3 DNA sequence: TGTGCCAGCAGCTTAGCGCTTGTAATAGCGGACGACTACAATGAGCAGTACTTC. This chain links TRBV7-9 with TRBJ2-5, with a tentative D call TRBD2 (6 bases). The CDR3 runs to 18 residues. Germline V CDR1 and CDR2: SEHNR, FQNEAQ (reference sequence). V gave up 0 bases and J gave up 11 bases, with 28 bases separating them.

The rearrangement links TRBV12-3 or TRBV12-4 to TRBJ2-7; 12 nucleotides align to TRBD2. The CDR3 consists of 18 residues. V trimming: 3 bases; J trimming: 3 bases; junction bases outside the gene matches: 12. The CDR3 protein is CASSLVTWTSGKSYEQYF. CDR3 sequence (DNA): TGTGCCAGCAGTTTGGTTACTTGGACTAGCGGGAAAAGCTACGAGCAGTACTTC.

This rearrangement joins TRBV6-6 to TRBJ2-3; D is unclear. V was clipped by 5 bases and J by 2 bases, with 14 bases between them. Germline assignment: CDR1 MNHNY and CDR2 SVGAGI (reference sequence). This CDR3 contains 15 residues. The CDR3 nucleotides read TGTGCCAGCAGTCGAACTCTATCTTCCACAGATACGCAGTATTTT. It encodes CASSRTLSSTDTQYF.

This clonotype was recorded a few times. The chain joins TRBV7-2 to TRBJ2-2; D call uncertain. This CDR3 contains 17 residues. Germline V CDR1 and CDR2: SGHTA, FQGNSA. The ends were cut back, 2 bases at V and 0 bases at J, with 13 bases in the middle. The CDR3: CASSLYPGTPNTGELFF. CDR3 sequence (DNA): TGTGCCAGCAGCTTATACCCAGGCACTCCGAACACCGGGGAGCTGTTTTTT.

CDR3 protein: CASSVSGVGQPQHF. Here the CDR3 DNA reads TGTGCCAGCAGCGTATCAGGGGTTGGTCAGCCCCAGCATTTT. V and J are TRBV9 and TRBJ1-5; D is possibly TRBD1 (6 bases). Germline V CDR1 and CDR2: SGDLS, YYNGEE. The CDR3 loop spans 14 amino acids. V lost 1 base, J lost 6 bases, and 11 bases lay in between.

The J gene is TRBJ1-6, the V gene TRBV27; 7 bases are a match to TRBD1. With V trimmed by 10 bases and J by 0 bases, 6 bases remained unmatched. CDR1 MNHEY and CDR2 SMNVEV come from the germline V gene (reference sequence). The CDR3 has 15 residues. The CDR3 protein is CATRQGLSYNSPLHF. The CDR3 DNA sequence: TGTGCCACCAGACAGGGACTCTCCTATAATTCACCCCTCCACTTT.

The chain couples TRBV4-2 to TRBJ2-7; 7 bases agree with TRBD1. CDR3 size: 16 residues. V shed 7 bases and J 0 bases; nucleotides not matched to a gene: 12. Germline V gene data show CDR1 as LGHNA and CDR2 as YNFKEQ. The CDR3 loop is CASTLAWDRSSYEQYF. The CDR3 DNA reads TGTGCCAGCACCCTTGCTTGGGACAGAAGCTCCTACGAGCAGTACTTC.

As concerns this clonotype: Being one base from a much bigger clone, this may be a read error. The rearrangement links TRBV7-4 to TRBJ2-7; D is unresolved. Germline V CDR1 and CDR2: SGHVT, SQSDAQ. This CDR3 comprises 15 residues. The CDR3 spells CVSTLRKAAIYEQYF. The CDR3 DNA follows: TGTGTCAGCACCCTAAGAAAGGCGGCTATCTACGAGCAGTACTTC.

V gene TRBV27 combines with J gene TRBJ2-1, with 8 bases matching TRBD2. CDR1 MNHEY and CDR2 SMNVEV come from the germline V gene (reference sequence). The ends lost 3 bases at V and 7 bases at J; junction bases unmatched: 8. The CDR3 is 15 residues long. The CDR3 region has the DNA TGTGCCAGCAGTTTCGACTCCGGGGGGGCAAATGAGCAGTTCTTC. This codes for CASSFDSGGANEQFF.

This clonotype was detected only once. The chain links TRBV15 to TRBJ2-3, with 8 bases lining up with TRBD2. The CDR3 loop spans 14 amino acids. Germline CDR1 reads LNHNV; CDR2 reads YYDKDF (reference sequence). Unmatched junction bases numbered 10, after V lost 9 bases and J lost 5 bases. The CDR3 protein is CATGREAGIDTQYF. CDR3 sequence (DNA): TGTGCCACTGGGCGGGAGGCCGGAATAGATACGCAGTATTTT.

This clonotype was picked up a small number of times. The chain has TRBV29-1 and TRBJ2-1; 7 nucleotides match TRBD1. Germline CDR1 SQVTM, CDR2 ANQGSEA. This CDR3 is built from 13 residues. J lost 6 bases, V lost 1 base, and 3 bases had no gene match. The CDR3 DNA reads TGCAGCGTTGAAGGACAGGGCGTCAATGAGCAGTTCTTC. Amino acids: CSVEGQGVNEQFF.

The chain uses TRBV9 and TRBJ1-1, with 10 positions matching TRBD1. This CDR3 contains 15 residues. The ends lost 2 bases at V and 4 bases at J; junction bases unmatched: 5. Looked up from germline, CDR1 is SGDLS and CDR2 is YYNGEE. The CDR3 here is CASSVAGTGATEAFF. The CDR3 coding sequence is TGTGCCAGCAGCGTGGCCGGGACAGGGGCCACTGAAGCTTTCTTT.